This TCR beta chain was obtained from a study of graft-versus-host responses after intestinal transplantation. Graft-derived tissue was subjected to processing to liberate intraepithelial and lamina propria lymphocytes. Study-wide findings and caveats: Allografts of one patient group, those with graft-donor T cell macrochimerism, had high graft-versus-host to host-versus-graft clonal ratios. Peak GvH clone levels in circulation were associated with early post-transplant HvG declines.

This CDR3 region has 17 residues. Germline loops: CDR1 SNHLY, CDR2 FYNNEI. The V segment lost 7 bases and the J segment 5 bases; nucleotides outside the gene matches: 12. Comments on this clone: Antigen: not known.

Here immunoSEQ multiplex PCR was the method, and the copy in TCRdb shows in-frame clones only, minus some. The sample shows some 15,000 clones, more than 80% of them seen only once. The TCR was taken from a human patient who received an intestinal transplant, so some T cells may come from the graft donor. The specimen comprised ileum tissue, sampled 104 days after intestinal transplant. The chain has TRBV2 and TRBJ2-2, with 11 bases lining up with TRBD2. This chain's CDR3 is CASTLTGLAGGTGELFF. The CDR3 DNA reads as TGTGCCAGCACCCTAACCGGACTAGCGGGCGGGACCGGGGAGCTGTTTTTT.